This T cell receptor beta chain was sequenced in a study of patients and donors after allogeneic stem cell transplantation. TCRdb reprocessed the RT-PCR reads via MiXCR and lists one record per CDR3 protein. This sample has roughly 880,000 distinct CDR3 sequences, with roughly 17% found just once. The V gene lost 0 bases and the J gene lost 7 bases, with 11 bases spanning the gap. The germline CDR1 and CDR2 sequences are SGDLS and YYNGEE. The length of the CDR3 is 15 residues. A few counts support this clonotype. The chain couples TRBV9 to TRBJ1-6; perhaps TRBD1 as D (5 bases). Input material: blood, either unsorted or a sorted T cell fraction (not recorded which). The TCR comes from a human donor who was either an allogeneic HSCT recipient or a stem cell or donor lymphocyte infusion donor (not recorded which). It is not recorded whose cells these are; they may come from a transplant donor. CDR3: CASSVGGRGNSPLHF. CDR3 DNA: TGTGCCAGCAGCGTAGGAGGTCGGGGGAATTCACCCCTCCACTTT.